This T cell receptor (beta chain) was captured in a study of Ad26.COV2.S vaccination and SARS-CoV-2 variants. Treatment reported: some 20 received Ad26.COV2.S at low or high dose, single or two shots; 5 received placebo; per-sample allocation not given. All samples were drawn on day 63, counting from the first vaccine or placebo injection. Ad26 vector vaccine expressed Wuhan-strain SARS-CoV-2 spike. The count of this clone is one. Repertoires were generated with immunoSEQ multiplex PCR, while TCRdb's copy carries only in-frame clones and drops some. The sample has about 400,000 clones, around 91% seen once; the top ten hold around 1.9%. Germline loops: CDR1 LGHDT, CDR2 YNNKEL (reference sequence). The CDR3 runs 14 residues. Trimming cost V 3 bases and J 7 bases, with 16 bases left between them.

This TCR derives from a person aged 18-65 years who received the Ad26.COV2.S COVID-19 vaccine or a placebo. V and J are TRBV3-1 (or the pseudogene TRBV3-2) and TRBJ2-7, with a possible D match to TRBD2 (6 bases). Here the sequenced sample was peripheral blood, taken in a trial of Ad26.COV2.S vaccine versus placebo. CDR3 coding DNA: TGTGCCAGCAGCCACTTGGAGGGAGGAAGAGAGCAGTACTTC. It is translated as CASSHLEGGREQYF.